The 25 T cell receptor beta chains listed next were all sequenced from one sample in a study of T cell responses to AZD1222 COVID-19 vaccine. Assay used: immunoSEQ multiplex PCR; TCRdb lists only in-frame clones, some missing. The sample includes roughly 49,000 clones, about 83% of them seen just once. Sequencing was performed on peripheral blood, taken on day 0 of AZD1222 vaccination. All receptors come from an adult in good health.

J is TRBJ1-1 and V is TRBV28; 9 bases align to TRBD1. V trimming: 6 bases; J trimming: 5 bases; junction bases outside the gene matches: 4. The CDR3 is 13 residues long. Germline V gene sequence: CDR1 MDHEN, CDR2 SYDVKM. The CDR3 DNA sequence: TGTGCCAGCAGAACAGGGGGCAATACTGAAGCTTTCTTT. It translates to CASRTGGNTEAFF.

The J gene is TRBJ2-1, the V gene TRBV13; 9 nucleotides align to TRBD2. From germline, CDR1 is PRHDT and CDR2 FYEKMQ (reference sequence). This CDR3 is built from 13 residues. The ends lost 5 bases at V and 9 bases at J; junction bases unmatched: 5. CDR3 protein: CASSPRGRGEQFF. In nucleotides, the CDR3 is TGTGCCAGCAGCCCCCGCGGGAGGGGTGAGCAGTTCTTC.

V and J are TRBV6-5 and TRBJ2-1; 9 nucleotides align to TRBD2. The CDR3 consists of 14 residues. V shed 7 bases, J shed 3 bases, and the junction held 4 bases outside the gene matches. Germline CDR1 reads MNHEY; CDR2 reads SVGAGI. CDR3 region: CASTFSGGYNEQFF. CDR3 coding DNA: TGTGCCAGCACCTTTAGCGGGGGCTACAATGAGCAGTTCTTC.

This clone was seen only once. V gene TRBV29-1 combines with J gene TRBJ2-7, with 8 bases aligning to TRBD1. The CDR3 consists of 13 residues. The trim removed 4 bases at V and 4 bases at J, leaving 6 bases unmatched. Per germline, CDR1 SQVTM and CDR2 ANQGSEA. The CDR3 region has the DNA TGCAGCGTTGTGTTACAGGGGGGTTACGAGCAGTACGTC. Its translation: CSVVLQGGYEQYV.

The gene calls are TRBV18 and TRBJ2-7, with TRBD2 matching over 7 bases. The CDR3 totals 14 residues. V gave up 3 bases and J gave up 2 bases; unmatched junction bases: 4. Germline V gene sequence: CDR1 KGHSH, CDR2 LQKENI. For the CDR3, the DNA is TGTGCCAGCTCACCTAGCGGGCAAGCCTACGAGCAGTACTTC. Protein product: CASSPSGQAYEQYF.

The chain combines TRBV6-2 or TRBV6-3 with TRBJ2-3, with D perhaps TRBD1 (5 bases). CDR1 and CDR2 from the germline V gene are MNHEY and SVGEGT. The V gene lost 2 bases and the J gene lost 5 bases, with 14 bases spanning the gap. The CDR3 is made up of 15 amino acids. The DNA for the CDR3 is TGTGCCAGCAGTTACCCCCTTGGGGCCGGAGATACGCAGTATTTT. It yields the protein CASSYPLGAGDTQYF.

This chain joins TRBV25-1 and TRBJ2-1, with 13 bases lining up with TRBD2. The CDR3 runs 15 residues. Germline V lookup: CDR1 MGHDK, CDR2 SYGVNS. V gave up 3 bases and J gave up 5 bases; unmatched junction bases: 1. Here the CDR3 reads CASSDGTSGNNEQFF. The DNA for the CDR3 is TGTGCCAGCAGTGACGGGACTAGCGGGAACAATGAGCAGTTCTTC.

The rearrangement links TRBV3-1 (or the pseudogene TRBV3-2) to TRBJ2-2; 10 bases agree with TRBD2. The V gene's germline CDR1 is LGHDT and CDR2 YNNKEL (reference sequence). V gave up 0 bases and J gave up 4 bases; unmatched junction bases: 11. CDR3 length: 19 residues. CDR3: CASSQDRASGGPSTGELFF. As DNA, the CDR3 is TGTGCCAGCAGCCAAGATAGGGCTAGCGGGGGCCCTAGCACCGGGGAGCTGTTTTTT.

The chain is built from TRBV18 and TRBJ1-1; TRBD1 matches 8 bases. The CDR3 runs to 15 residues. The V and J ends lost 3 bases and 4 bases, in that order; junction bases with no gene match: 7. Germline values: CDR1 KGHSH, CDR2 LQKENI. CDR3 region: CASSPLTGVLTEAFF. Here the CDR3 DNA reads TGTGCCAGCTCACCCTTGACAGGGGTACTCACTGAAGCTTTCTTT.

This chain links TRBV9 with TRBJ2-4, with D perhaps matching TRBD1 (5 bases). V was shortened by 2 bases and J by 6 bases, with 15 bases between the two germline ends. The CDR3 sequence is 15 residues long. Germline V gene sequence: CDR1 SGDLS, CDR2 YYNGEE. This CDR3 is CASSVTGQGSNIQYF. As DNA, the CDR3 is TGTGCCAGCAGCGTCACTGGGCAGGGCTCAAACATTCAGTACTTC.

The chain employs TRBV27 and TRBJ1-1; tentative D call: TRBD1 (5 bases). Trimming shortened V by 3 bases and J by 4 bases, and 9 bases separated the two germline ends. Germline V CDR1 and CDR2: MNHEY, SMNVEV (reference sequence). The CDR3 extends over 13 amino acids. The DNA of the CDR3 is TGTGCCAGCAGTTTCGGCAGGGTCACTGAAGCTTTCTTT. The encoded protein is CASSFGRVTEAFF.

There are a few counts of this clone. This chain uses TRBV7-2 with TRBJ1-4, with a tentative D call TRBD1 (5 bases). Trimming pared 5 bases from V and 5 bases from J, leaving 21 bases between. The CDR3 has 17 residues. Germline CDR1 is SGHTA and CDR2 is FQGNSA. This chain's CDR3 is CASSPRRVPRPNEKLFF. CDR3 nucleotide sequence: TGTGCCAGCAGCCCCCGCAGGGTCCCTAGGCCGAATGAAAAACTGTTTTTT. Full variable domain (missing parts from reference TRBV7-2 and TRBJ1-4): GAGVSQSPSNKVTEKGKDVELRCDPISGHTALYWYRQSLGQGLEFLIYFQGNSAPDKSGLPSDRFSAERTGGSVSTLTIQRTQQEDSAVYLCASSPRRVPRPNEKLFFGSGTQLSVL.

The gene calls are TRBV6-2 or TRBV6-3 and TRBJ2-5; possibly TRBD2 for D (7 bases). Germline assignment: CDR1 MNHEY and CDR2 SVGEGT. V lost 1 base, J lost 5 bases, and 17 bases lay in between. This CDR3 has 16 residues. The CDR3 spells CASSYWRGGHPETQYF. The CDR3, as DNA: TGTGCCAGCAGTTACTGGAGGGGGGGCCATCCGGAGACCCAGTACTTC.

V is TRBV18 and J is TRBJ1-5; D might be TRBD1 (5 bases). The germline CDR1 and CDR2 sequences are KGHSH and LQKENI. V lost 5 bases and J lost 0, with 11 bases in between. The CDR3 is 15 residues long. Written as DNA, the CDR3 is TGTGCCAGCTCATGGGACGGTAATAGCAATCAGCCCCAGCATTTT. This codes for CASSWDGNSNQPQHF. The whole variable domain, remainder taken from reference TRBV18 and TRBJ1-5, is NAGVMQNPRHLVRRRGQEARLRCSPMKGHSHVYWYRQLPEEGLKFMVYLQKENIIDESGMPKERFSAEFPKEGPSILRIQQVVRGDSAAYFCASSWDGNSNQPQHFGDGTRLSIL.

The CDR3 region has the DNA TGTGCCACCAGCAGAGTGGCCACCTTAGCCTACGAGCAGTACTTC. This codes for CATSRVATLAYEQYF. The rearrangement links TRBV15 to TRBJ2-7; D uncertain. The length of the CDR3 is 15 residues. Germline CDR1 is LNHNV and CDR2 is YYDKDF (reference sequence). The germline V and J ends were trimmed by 1 base and 2 bases, with 12 bases remaining between them.

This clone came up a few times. As DNA, the CDR3 is TGTGCCAGCTCACCACTTAAACAGGATCTGGCTGAAGCTTTCTTT. As protein: CASSPLKQDLAEAFF. The rearrangement uses TRBV18 and TRBJ1-1; weak D call: TRBD1 (5 bases). This CDR3 spans 15 amino acids. Trimming shortened V by 1 base and J by 6 bases, and 15 bases separated the two germline ends. Per germline, CDR1 KGHSH and CDR2 LQKENI.

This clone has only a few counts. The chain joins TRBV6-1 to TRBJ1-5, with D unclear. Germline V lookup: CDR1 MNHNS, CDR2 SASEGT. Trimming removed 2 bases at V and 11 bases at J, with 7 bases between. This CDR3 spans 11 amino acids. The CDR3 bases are TGTGCCAGCAGTGAATCTGGGGCCCAGCATTTT. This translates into CASSESGAQHF.

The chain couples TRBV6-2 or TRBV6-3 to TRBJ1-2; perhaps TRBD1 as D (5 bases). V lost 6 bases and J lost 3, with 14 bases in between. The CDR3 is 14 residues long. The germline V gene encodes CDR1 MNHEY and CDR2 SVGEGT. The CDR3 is CASSPHSRDYGYTF. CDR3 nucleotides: TGTGCCAGCAGCCCCCATTCCAGGGACTATGGCTACACCTTC.

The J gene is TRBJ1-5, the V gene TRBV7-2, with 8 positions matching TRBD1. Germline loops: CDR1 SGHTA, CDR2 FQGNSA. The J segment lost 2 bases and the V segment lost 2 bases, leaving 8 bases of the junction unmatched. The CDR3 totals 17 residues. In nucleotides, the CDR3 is TGTGCCAGCAGCTTACAGGCAGGGGGCGCGGGCAATCAGCCCCAGCATTTT. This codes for CASSLQAGGAGNQPQHF.

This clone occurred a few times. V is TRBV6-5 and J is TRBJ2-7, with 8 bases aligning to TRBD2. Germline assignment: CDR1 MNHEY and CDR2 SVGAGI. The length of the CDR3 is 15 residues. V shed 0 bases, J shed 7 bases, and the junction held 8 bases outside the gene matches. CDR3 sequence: CASSYSLAGRGEQYF. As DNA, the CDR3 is TGTGCCAGCAGTTACTCGTTAGCGGGGCGGGGAGAGCAGTACTTC.

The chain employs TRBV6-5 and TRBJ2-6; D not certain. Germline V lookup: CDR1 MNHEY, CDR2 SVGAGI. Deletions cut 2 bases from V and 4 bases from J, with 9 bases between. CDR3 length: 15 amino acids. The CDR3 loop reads CASSYKWVGANVLTF. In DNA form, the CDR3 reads TGTGCCAGCAGTTACAAATGGGTAGGGGCCAACGTCCTGACTTTC.

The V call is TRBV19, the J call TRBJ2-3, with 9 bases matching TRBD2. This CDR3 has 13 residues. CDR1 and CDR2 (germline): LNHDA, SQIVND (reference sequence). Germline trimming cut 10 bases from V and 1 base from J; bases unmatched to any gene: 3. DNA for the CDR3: TGTGCCACCATAGCGGGGGGCACAGATACGCAGTATTTT. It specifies CATIAGGTDTQYF.

The CDR3 DNA sequence: TGTGCCAGCAGTCCGAGGGTCCAGGGTTCACCCCTCCACTTT. It codes for CASSPRVQGSPLHF. The gene calls are TRBV6-5 and TRBJ1-6; possible D gene TRBD1, 5 bases. CDR1 and CDR2 from the germline V gene are MNHEY and SVGAGI. Trimming pared 5 bases from V and 9 bases from J, leaving 14 bases between. The CDR3 covers 14 residues.

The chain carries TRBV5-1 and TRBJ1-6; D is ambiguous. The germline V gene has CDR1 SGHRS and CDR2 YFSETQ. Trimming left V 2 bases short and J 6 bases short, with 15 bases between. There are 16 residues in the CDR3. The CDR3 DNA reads TGCGCCAGCAGCTTAACCCCGGATTGGGGTAATTCACCCCTCCACTTT. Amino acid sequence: CASSLTPDWGNSPLHF.

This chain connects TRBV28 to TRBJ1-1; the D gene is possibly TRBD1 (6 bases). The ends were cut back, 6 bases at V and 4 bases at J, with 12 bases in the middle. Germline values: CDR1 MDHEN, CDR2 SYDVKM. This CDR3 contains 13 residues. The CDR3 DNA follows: TGTGCCAGCAGCTACCAGGGGCCCACTGAAGCTTTCTTT. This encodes CASSYQGPTEAFF.